This is a list of T cell receptor beta chains from one sample in a study of cytotoxic CD8 clonotypes in ibrutinib-treated CLL. Assay used: immunoSEQ multiplex PCR; TCRdb lists only in-frame clones, some missing. Among more than 10,000 clones listed, over 60% were seen once. The sequencing used PBMCs, collected at disease progression, from a patient treated with ibrutinib. These receptors came from a human donor with chronic lymphocytic leukemia. The CDR3 runs from the conserved cysteine through the conserved F or W. The order of the fields is J gene, V gene, clone size, D gene, CDR3 protein, CDR3 DNA. D genes are given only for firm matches. Clone sizes are given selectively: once, few, many, or a class where the clone is expanded.

TRBJ2-7,TRBV2,-,-,CASESGYEQYF,TGTGCCAGCGAGTCCGGCTACGAGCAGTACTTC
TRBJ1-4,TRBV19,-,-,CASSMRGLNVGKLFF,TGTGCCAGTAGTATGCGGGGGCTCAATGTCGGAAAACTGTTTTTT
TRBJ2-7,TRBV7-2,-,TRBD1,CASSFGQGAIYEQYF,TGTGCTAGCAGCTTCGGACAGGGGGCTATTTACGAGCAGTACTTC
TRBJ1-1,TRBV5-1,-,-,CASSSAGPGWTEAFF,TGCGCCAGCAGCTCAGCTGGGCCGGGATGGACTGAAGCTTTCTTT
TRBJ2-7,TRBV5-1,-,TRBD2,CASRGGGGPTPSYEQYF,TGCGCCAGCCGGGGGGGAGGGGGGCCTACCCCCTCCTACGAGCAGTACTTC
TRBJ2-5,TRBV9,-,TRBD1,CASSEGQGETQYF,TGTGCCAGCAGCGAGGGACAGGGCGAGACCCAGTACTTC
TRBJ1-5,TRBV5-6,-,-,CASSLANGGPQHF,TGTGCCAGCAGCTTGGCCAATGGGGGGCCCCAGCATTTT
TRBJ2-3,TRBV6-6,-,TRBD1,CASSGQGLGSTDTQYF,TGTGCCAGCAGTGGACAGGGCTTGGGTAGCACAGATACGCAGTATTTT
TRBJ2-3,TRBV18,-,TRBD2,CASSPSASGWTSDTQYF,TGTGCCAGCTCGCCGTCCGCTAGCGGGTGGACTTCAGATACGCAGTATTTT
TRBJ2-3,TRBV4-2,-,-,CASSRESGSTDTQYF,TGTGCCAGCAGCCGTGAGAGCGGTAGCACAGATACGCAGTATTTT
TRBJ2-1,TRBV29-1,-,TRBD2,CSVPQGTSGYNEQFF,TGCAGCGTGCCACAGGGGACTAGCGGATACAATGAGCAGTTCTTC
TRBJ2-3,TRBV28,-,TRBD1,CASSFSGQGTDTQYF,TGTGCCAGCAGTTTTTCGGGACAGGGCACAGATACGCAGTATTTT
TRBJ2-7,TRBV19,once,-,CASSIGRGAVEQYF,TGTGCCAGTAGTATAGGTCGGGGCGCAGTCGAGCAGTACTTC
TRBJ2-7,TRBV30,-,-,CAWSVQGYYEQYF,TGTGCCTGGAGTGTACAGGGCTACTACGAGCAGTACTTC
TRBJ2-3,TRBV18,-,TRBD2,CASSPPYRTSGRDPDTQYF,TGTGCCAGCTCACCACCTTATAGGACTAGCGGGAGGGACCCAGATACGCAGTATTTT
TRBJ2-5,TRBV30,-,TRBD2,CAWSVTSGGPETQYF,TGTGCCTGGAGTGTGACTAGCGGGGGCCCTGAGACCCAGTACTTC
TRBJ2-7,TRBV19,-,TRBD2,CASSMGTSGRVAYEQYF,TGTGCCAGTAGTATGGGGACTAGCGGGAGGGTCGCCTACGAGCAGTACTTC
TRBJ2-7,TRBV7-6,-,-,CASSSGYSYEQYF,TGTGCCAGCAGCTCCGGGTACTCCTACGAGCAGTACTTC
TRBJ1-1,TRBV28,-,-,CASSLGARAFF,TGTGCCAGCAGTTTAGGGGCACGGGCTTTCTTT
TRBJ2-7,TRBV19,-,-,CASSIGNEQYF,TGTGCCAGTAGTATAGGGAACGAGCAGTACTTC
TRBJ1-5,TRBV16,-,-,CASSQIRDQPQHF,TGTGCCAGCAGCCAAATCCGCGATCAGCCCCAGCATTTT
TRBJ2-1,TRBV29-1,once,TRBD2,CSVVDSGTNNEQFF,TGCAGCGTTGTAGATAGCGGGACTAACAATGAGCAGTTCTTC
TRBJ1-1,TRBV5-1,few,-,CASSLGASYTEAFF,TGCGCCAGCAGCTTGGGGGCTTCGTACACTGAAGCTTTCTTT
TRBJ2-7,TRBV21-1,-,-,CASRGLAAYYEQYF,TGTGCCAGCAGGGGACTAGCGGCCTACTACGAGCAGTACTTC
TRBJ2-7,TRBV4-1,-,-,CASSQTGTLATYEQYF,TGCGCCAGCAGCCAAACCGGGACCCTCGCAACCTACGAGCAGTACTTC
TRBJ2-2,TRBV5-1,-,-,CASSLEDSPTNTGELFF,TGCGCCAGCAGCTTGGAGGACAGCCCTACGAACACCGGGGAGCTGTTTTTT